This record looks at one T cell receptor beta chain sequence and its context. CDR1 is MDHEN and CDR2 is SYDVKM in the germline V gene. V lost 3 bases, J lost 0 bases, and 12 bases lay in between. This CDR3 comprises 15 residues. Libraries were prepared by immunoSEQ multiplex PCR; TCRdb keeps only in-frame clonotypes and omits some of them. The table lists 85,000 to 100,000 clones, 90% of them singletons. These data come from a study of T cells after somatic rescue of genetic block. The chain employs TRBV28 and TRBJ2-7; D is undetermined. Sequencing input: peripheral blood mononuclear cells (PBMCs). This receptor was obtained from a woman aged 18-30 years. The CDR3 region has the DNA TGTGCCAGCAGTTTCCAGGAGCGCAACTCCTACGAGCAGTACTTC. It is translated as CASSFQERNSYEQYF.